Described below is a single T cell receptor beta chain sequence and its context. In the original analysis: Amplification with reference gene primers provided the estimates of nucleated cell counts. Sequencing used immunoSEQ multiplex PCR; TCRdb keeps in-frame clones, though not all of them. The DNA gave D and trimming, while V, J and clone size come from that table. The sample has about 170,000 clones, around four fifths seen once. Deletions cut 2 bases from V and 8 bases from J, with 16 bases between. Germline V gene sequence: CDR1 SGHNT, CDR2 YYREEE (reference sequence). The CDR3 runs to 14 residues. This sample was taken from a study of blood T cell repertoires in COVID-19. Study in general: Spain, Italy and the United States supplied samples that represented acute and convalescent COVID-19. PBMCs, B-cell-depleted T cells, or T cells provided the cDNA or gDNA that made up the material.

Material: peripheral blood. The sequence came from a man aged 70-80 years with acute or convalescent COVID-19. The chain links TRBV5-4 to TRBJ1-2; D call uncertain. The DNA for the CDR3 is TGTGCCAGCAGCTTTAAGGCGGGGATTTTCGGCTACACCTTC. Translating gives CASSFKAGIFGYTF.